The clone carrying this TCR beta chain was detected only once. Its target is unknown. The sample comes from a study of shared clonotypes between healthy human individuals. Study-wide results and caveats: Naive subsets, compared against memory subsets, generally had larger estimated richness values. The study sampled only blood, and tissue repertoires likely differ. Limitation of the genetic and exposure-history diversity represented came from the few donors.

V was trimmed by 0 bases and J by 4 bases, leaving 5 bases between them. Germline V gene lookup returns CDR1 SGHTA and CDR2 FQGNSA. There are 13 residues in the CDR3. Every donor, a Caucasian adult, lived in Nashville, Tennessee. Using immunoSEQ multiplex PCR, the repertoire was profiled, and TCRdb retains in-frame clones only, with some absent. The data hold millions of clones, with 85% to 95% observed a single time. This sequence originates from a man between 18 and 29 years old in good health. J is TRBJ2-3 and V is TRBV7-2; D remains unclear. The sequencing sample was made of naive CD4+ T cells sorted from blood. The subset denotes: CD45RA+ positively selected. CDR3 residues: CASSLATPDTQYF. Written as DNA, the CDR3 is TGTGCCAGCAGCTTAGCTACTCCAGATACGCAGTATTTT.